A selection of T cell receptor beta chains follows, all from one sample in a study of OX40 agonist ivuxolimab in advanced cancers. Some clones are missing from TCRdb's copy, which holds only in-frame ones; the method was immunoSEQ multiplex PCR. This table holds 75,000 to 100,000 clones, 86% found once. The sample in question was CD4+ or CD8+ T cells sorted from blood, obtained in a trial of the OX40 agonist ivuxolimab. Receptor source: an adult with an advanced solid tumor such as melanoma, head and neck, liver or kidney cancer. Each CDR3 is given with its conserved first and last residue.

>TRBV14|TRBJ2-7
CASSRQQGAYEQYF
>TRBV5-4|TRBJ2-3
CASSLAGRSNTDTQYF
>TRBV10-3|TRBJ2-7
CAISESNSGGEQYF
>TRBV7-8|TRBJ1-1
CASSLLGPSTEAFF
>TRBV6-5|TRBJ2-7
CASSYSESNSYEQYF
>TRBV6-5|TRBJ2-6
CASSSITGTGANVLTF
>TRBV6-4|TRBJ2-7
CASSEGIGAYEQYF
>TRBV11-3|TRBJ1-3
CASSRAQNSGNTIYF
>TRBV7-6|TRBJ2-7
CASSSGLDRSYEQYF
>TRBV27|TRBJ1-4
CASSRDSLNEKLFF
>TRBV18|TRBJ2-2
CASSLGLAVITGELFF
>TRBV6-1|TRBJ1-3
CASSESGSGNTIYF
>TRBV30|TRBJ2-3
CAWNRGSTDTQYF
>TRBV19|TRBJ1-1
CASSINTEAFF
>TRBV5-4|TRBJ2-2
CASSPKLGQGAGELFF
>TRBV5-1|TRBJ1-5
CASSLGVGNQPQHF
>TRBV9|TRBJ2-1
CASSVWGRLTDEQFF
>TRBV19|TRBJ2-3
CASSIRGQGTDTQYF
>TRBV7-8|TRBJ2-5
CASSPRLAGGQETQYF
>TRBV27|TRBJ2-7
CASSSRGQEVYEQYF
>TRBV2|TRBJ1-5
CASSESENNQPQHF
>TRBV30|TRBJ2-3
CAWRKADTQYF
>TRBV2|TRBJ1-5
CASSESDIQPQHF
>TRBV6-5|TRBJ2-5
CASSVGVTATQYF
>TRBV27|TRBJ1-1
CASSLTGGFWNTEAFF
>TRBV19|TRBJ2-2
CASSIGLAGGRDTGELFF
>TRBV29-1|TRBJ1-2
CSVEDRGENYGYTF
>TRBV29-1|TRBJ1-4
CSVEEFRGGEKLFF
>TRBV19|TRBJ1-5
CASSMEGSSLLISPQHF